This entry lists 24 T cell receptor beta chains sequenced from one sample in a study of blood T cell repertoires in COVID-19. Measured with immunoSEQ multiplex PCR; TCRdb has only the in-frame clones, and not every one. Among 50,000 or so clones, 75% to 95% were seen once, and the ten largest hold around an eighth. The sample comprised peripheral blood. The source of these receptors is a human donor with active COVID-19. The donor label of this sample is uncertain.

V and J are TRBV9 and TRBJ2-5; 7 bases match TRBD1. From germline, CDR1 is SGDLS and CDR2 YYNGEE. This CDR3 spans 14 amino acids. Trimming took 7 bases from V and 2 from J; bases not matched to a gene: 8. This chain's CDR3 is CASSPGQMQETQYF. The CDR3 nucleotides are TGTGCCAGCTCCCCGGGACAGATGCAAGAGACCCAGTACTTC.

The chain employs TRBV3-1 (or the pseudogene TRBV3-2) and TRBJ1-1; 11 bases fit TRBD1. The ends lost 4 bases at V and 3 bases at J; junction bases unmatched: 13. Germline CDR1 and CDR2: LGHDT and YNNKEL (reference sequence). The CDR3 totals 18 residues. The CDR3 reads CASSPYRRTGGADTEAFF. The CDR3 nucleotides read TGTGCCAGCAGCCCGTACCGGAGGACAGGGGGCGCGGACACTGAAGCTTTCTTT.

The genes are TRBV5-4 and TRBJ2-1, with D uncertain. V lost 2 bases and J lost 5, with 11 bases in between. Germline CDR1 is SGHNT and CDR2 is YYREEE (reference sequence). This CDR3 spans 14 amino acids. In DNA form, the CDR3 reads TGTGCCAGCAGCTTTTCGCAGGCTCACAATGAGCAGTTCTTC. It translates to CASSFSQAHNEQFF.

The V and J genes are TRBV11-2 and TRBJ2-7; TRBD1 is a possible D gene (5 bases). The CDR3 sequence is 11 residues long. V shed 7 bases and J shed 4 bases, with 8 bases lying between them. CDR1 SGHAT and CDR2 FQNNGV come from the germline V gene. For the CDR3, the DNA is TGTGCCAGCAACCAGGGTTACGAGCAGTACTTC. Translating it yields CASNQGYEQYF.

This chain joins TRBV18 and TRBJ2-7, with 7 nucleotides matching TRBD1. There are 14 residues in the CDR3. V shed 4 bases, J shed 1 base, and the junction held 4 bases outside the gene matches. The germline V gene encodes CDR1 KGHSH and CDR2 LQKENI. The CDR3 DNA reads TGTGCCAGCTCACTGGGGACAGCTTCCTACGAGCAGTACGTC. Residues: CASSLGTASYEQYV.

The chain is built from TRBV30 and TRBJ2-3; D is unclear. The germline V gene has CDR1 GTSNPN and CDR2 SVGIG (reference sequence). The V end lost 2 bases, the J end lost 5 bases, and 11 bases lay between the germline ends. The CDR3 spans 13 residues. CDR3 loop: CAWSLQSLDTQYF. CDR3 DNA: TGTGCCTGGAGTCTCCAAAGCCTAGATACGCAGTATTTT.

This chain joins TRBV7-2 and TRBJ2-4; possibly TRBD1 for D (5 bases). The CDR3 loop spans 15 amino acids. Germline lookup yields CDR1 SGHTA and CDR2 FQGNSA. The V end lost 3 bases, the J end lost 5 bases, and 14 bases lay between the germline ends. The CDR3 DNA follows: TGTGCCAGCAGCTTCATCCAGGGCGGCCAAAACATTCAGTACTTC. This codes for CASSFIQGGQNIQYF. The full variable domain, completed using reference TRBV7-2 and TRBJ2-4, is GAGVSQSPSNKVTEKGKDVELRCDPISGHTALYWYRQSLGQGLEFLIYFQGNSAPDKSGLPSDRFSAERTGGSVSTLTIQRTQQEDSAVYLCASSFIQGGQNIQYFGAGTRLSVL.

The chain carries TRBV7-6 and TRBJ1-1; the D is unclear. This CDR3 contains 14 residues. CDR1 SGHVS and CDR2 FNYEAQ come from the germline V gene. With 6 bases removed from V and 1 base from J, the gap between germline ends came to 12 bases. The CDR3 nucleotides read TGTGCCAGCAGAAAAGACACGCGGAACACTGAAGCTTTCTTT. Protein sequence: CASRKDTRNTEAFF.

The V call is TRBV18, the J call TRBJ2-1, with D unclear. Germline loops: CDR1 KGHSH, CDR2 LQKENI. Trimming left V 8 bases short and J 7 bases short, with 18 bases between. The CDR3 covers 14 residues. CDR3 in DNA: TGTGCCAGCCAACGCCAGCGACCGGAGAATGAGCAGTTCTTC. Residues: CASQRQRPENEQFF.

The chain joins TRBV5-1 to TRBJ2-1; 9 bases line up with TRBD1. The CDR3 has 15 amino acids. Trimming took 2 bases from V and 4 from J; bases not matched to a gene: 4. In germline, CDR1 is SGHRS, CDR2 YFSETQ. The CDR3 DNA is TGCGCCAGCAGCTTAGGGACAGGGAGGTACAATGAGCAGTTCTTC. Its protein product is CASSLGTGRYNEQFF.

The gene calls are TRBV18 and TRBJ1-1, with 7 nucleotides matching TRBD1. Unmatched junction bases numbered 8, after V lost 0 bases and J lost 10 bases. Germline assignment: CDR1 KGHSH and CDR2 LQKENI. The length of the CDR3 is 14 residues. The CDR3, as DNA: TGTGCCAGCTCACCACCGACAGGGACCATGGGAGCTTTCTTT. This codes for CASSPPTGTMGAFF.

The rearrangement joins TRBV19 to TRBJ1-3; D gene uncertain. The CDR3 is 14 amino acids. Germline V gene lookup returns CDR1 LNHDA and CDR2 SQIVND (reference sequence). The V end was cut by 11 bases, the J end by 0 bases, with 14 bases between. CDR3 sequence: CASLAGPSGNTIYF. The CDR3 DNA sequence: TGTGCCTCTTTGGCAGGCCCCTCTGGAAACACCATATATTTT.

This chain uses TRBV6-5 with TRBJ1-2, with D unresolved. Trimming took off 4 bases at V and 5 bases at J, with 5 bases between the two ends. The CDR3 extends over 11 amino acids. Germline V gives CDR1 MNHEY, CDR2 SVGAGI. Here the CDR3 DNA reads TGTGCCAGCAGTTCCGGGTATGGCTACACCTTC. Translated: CASSSGYGYTF.

V usage is TRBV6-5 and J usage is TRBJ2-1, with 14 bases identical to TRBD2. CDR3 size: 15 residues. V shed 6 bases and J 4 bases; nucleotides not matched to a gene: 2. Germline V lookup: CDR1 MNHEY, CDR2 SVGAGI. CDR3 sequence reads: CASSRTSGGYNEQFF. The CDR3 nucleotides read TGTGCCAGCAGCCGGACTAGCGGGGGGTACAATGAGCAGTTCTTC.

This sequence joins TRBV20-1 and TRBJ2-7; D ambiguous. Germline V gene lookup returns CDR1 DFQATT and CDR2 SNEGSKA (reference sequence). This CDR3 has 11 amino acids. V shed 0 bases and J shed 8 bases, with 8 bases lying between them. The CDR3 loop reads CSARDITQQYF. DNA of the CDR3: TGCAGTGCTAGAGATATAACACAGCAGTACTTC.

The sample holds a few counts of this clone. The V and J genes are TRBV27 and TRBJ1-5; TRBD1 might be the D (6 bases). The germline gives CDR1 MNHEY, CDR2 SMNVEV (reference sequence). Trimming removed 6 bases from V and 4 bases from J, with 7 bases in between. The CDR3 has 12 residues. This chain's CDR3 is CASRQGNQPQHF. CDR3 in DNA: TGTGCCAGCAGGCAGGGGAATCAGCCCCAGCATTTT.

This clone occurred once. The chain couples TRBV30 to TRBJ2-1; 7 bases are a match to TRBD2. Trimming at V came to 1 base and at J to 3 bases, leaving 6 bases not matched to a gene. The CDR3 covers 15 residues. Germline loops: CDR1 GTSNPN, CDR2 SVGIG (reference sequence). The chain's CDR3 is CAWSGWRENYNEQFF. CDR3 nucleotide sequence: TGTGCCTGGAGTGGATGGCGGGAGAACTACAATGAGCAGTTCTTC.

The chain links TRBV7-9 to TRBJ2-5, with a weak D call TRBD2 (6 bases). In germline, CDR1 is SEHNR, CDR2 FQNEAQ (reference sequence). CDR3 length: 15 amino acids. With 5 bases removed from V and 4 bases from J, the gap between germline ends came to 17 bases. The CDR3 here is CASSPIGGFGETQYF. The CDR3 nucleotides are TGTGCCAGCAGCCCCATTGGGGGGTTCGGAGAGACCCAGTACTTC.

The chain joins TRBV19 to TRBJ2-7; no reliable D call. The V and J ends lost 5 bases and 1 base respectively, with 3 bases between them. The CDR3 has 11 residues. From germline, CDR1 is LNHDA and CDR2 SQIVND (reference sequence). The CDR3 bases are TGTGCCAGTAGTTCTTCCTACGAGCAGTACTTC. It yields the protein CASSSSYEQYF.

This clone was seen a single time. J is TRBJ2-3 and V is TRBV21-1; TRBD1 is the table's D call and was not checked against the DNA. TRBV21-1 represents a pseudogene. The CDR3 is made up of 17 amino acids. The CDR3 nucleotides read TGTGCCAGCAGCAAAGAAGGCACGGGACAGGGGGCAAGATACGCAGTATTT. This encodes CASSKEGTGQGARYAVF.

V gene TRBV10-3 combines with J gene TRBJ2-6; D is possibly TRBD2 (6 bases). In germline, CDR1 is ENHRY, CDR2 SYGVKD. This CDR3 is built from 22 residues. V was shortened by 6 bases and J by 0 bases, with 30 bases between the two germline ends. The CDR3 DNA sequence: TGTGCCATCAGCGGAGGGAGTCTAGGGGTGAGGTCCGATCCCTCTGGGGCCAACGTCCTGACTTTC. This encodes CAISGGSLGVRSDPSGANVLTF.

This sequence joins TRBV7-6 and TRBJ2-2; D is ambiguous. The CDR3 loop spans 15 amino acids. V was pared by 0 bases and J by 3 bases, with 8 bases between. Per the germline V gene, CDR1 is SGHVS and CDR2 is FNYEAQ. The CDR3 bases are TGTGCCAGCAGCTTAGCTAACAGATACACCGGGGAGCTGTTTTTT. It translates to CASSLANRYTGELFF.

This clone has a handful of counts. The junction departs from germline at one end; a sequencing error may be responsible. The rearrangement links TRBV30 to TRBJ2-7; 12 bases are a match to TRBD2. Looked up from germline, CDR1 is GTSNPN and CDR2 is SVGIG (reference sequence). The CDR3 loop spans 12 amino acids. In nucleotides, the CDR3 is TGTGCCTGGAGTGTAAAAGGGCTAGCGGGGGGGTTC. The encoded protein is CAWSVKGLAGGF.

This clone was counted a single time. V usage is TRBV9 and J usage is TRBJ2-7; 9 positions match TRBD2. J lost 6 bases, V lost 2 bases, and 6 bases had no gene match. This CDR3 spans 14 amino acids. Per germline, CDR1 SGDLS and CDR2 YYNGEE. Here the CDR3 reads CASSVASGTSEQYF. CDR3 nucleotides: TGTGCCAGCAGCGTCGCTAGCGGGACGTCCGAGCAGTACTTC.